One T cell receptor (beta chain) is described in this entry. The data were taken from a study of T cell changes during pregnancy in multiple sclerosis. Germline V CDR1 and CDR2: SGHNT, YYREEE (reference sequence). The CDR3 is made up of 14 amino acids. J gave up 4 bases and V 0 bases, and 4 bases lay outside the gene matches. The protocol was immunoSEQ multiplex PCR, while the TCRdb copy is restricted to in-frame clones and leaves out a portion. Counted here are tens of thousands of clones, about 92% occurring once; the ten biggest clones make up less than 0.55%. Source: CD4+ T cells from peripheral blood mononuclear cells, taken in the second trimester of pregnancy. This TCR was sampled from a female donor with multiple sclerosis, enrolled in a pregnancy study. The V gene is TRBV5-4, the J gene TRBJ2-7; 7 bases align to TRBD1. In nucleotides, the CDR3 is TGTGCCAGCAGCTTGGGACAGGGAAGGTACGAGCAGTACTTC. This sequence encodes CASSLGQGRYEQYF.